This T cell receptor (beta chain) was captured in a study of radiation and T cells in renal cell carcinoma. The overall study: Nephrectomy followed 15 Gy stereotactic body radiation by 4 weeks.

CDR3 length: 15 residues. CDR1 and CDR2 (germline): SSHAT, FNYEAQ (reference sequence). Turning to this clone: The antigen is undetermined. Compared with germline, one end of the junction differs, possibly owing to a read error.

As for time point: baseline pretreatment blood. Treatment specified: 15 Gy SBRT to primary tumor, nephrectomy 4 weeks later. Study conclusions and caveats: Pretreatment tumor biopsies were lacking, so baseline clonotypes are unknown. From baseline, blood top tumor clonotypes peaked at 2 weeks post-radiation.

Here immunoSEQ multiplex PCR was the method, and the copy in TCRdb shows in-frame clones only, minus some. Among 150,000 or so clones listed, around 89% were seen once. The sequence was collected from a woman between 65 and 79 years old with renal cell carcinoma. The starting material was blood, obtained from a patient whose treatment included radiotherapy and nephrectomy. The V gene is TRBV7-7, the J gene TRBJ2-1, with TRBD1 matching 8 bases. The CDR3, as DNA: TGTGCTAGCAGCTCGGGGACAGGCTCCTACAATGAGCAGTTCTTC. Translating gives CASSSGTGSYNEQFF.